This is a list of T cell receptor beta chains from one sample in a study of T cell responses to AZD1222 COVID-19 vaccine. Clones were read by immunoSEQ multiplex PCR, and TCRdb kept only the in-frame ones, dropping some. The sample has about 110,000 clones, around 86% seen once. Sequenced here: peripheral blood, sampled on day 0 of AZD1222 vaccination. Receptor source: an adult in good health. Both conserved end residues are part of each CDR3. D genes are given only for firm matches. Clone sizes are given selectively: once, few, many, or a class where the clone is expanded.

clone size,D gene,V gene,J gene,CDR3 DNA,CDR3 protein
NA,TRBD1,TRBV10-3,TRBJ2-7,TGTGCCATCACCGAAGGGACAGGGGGTCTGTTGGACGAGCAGTACTTC,CAITEGTGGLLDEQYF
NA,NA,TRBV11-3,TRBJ2-2,TGTGCCAGCAGCCTTGGGGGGGGCGCGAACACCGGGGAGCTGTTTTTT,CASSLGGGANTGELFF
once,NA,TRBV18,TRBJ2-5,TGTGCCAGCTCACCACCGCACGGGGAAGAGACCCAGTACTTC,CASSPPHGEETQYF
NA,NA,TRBV7-2,TRBJ2-5,TGTGCCAGCAGCCGACTGGAGACCCAGTACTTC,CASSRLETQYF
NA,TRBD1,TRBV6-5,TRBJ1-2,TGTGCCAGCAGTTTGGGACAGGGCAGTAACTATGGCTACACCTTC,CASSLGQGSNYGYTF
NA,NA,TRBV29-1,TRBJ2-4,TGCAGCGTTGAAGATCTTTGGGCAGGGCCGAAGGGCATTCAGTACTTC,CSVEDLWAGPKGIQYF
NA,TRBD1,TRBV7-2,TRBJ2-7,TGTGCCAGCAGCTTAACGGGACAGGGGTTTGAGCAGTACTTC,CASSLTGQGFEQYF
NA,NA,TRBV27,TRBJ2-5,TGTGCCAGCAGCCGGAACGGAGAGTTGGGGGAGACCCAGTACTTC,CASSRNGELGETQYF
NA,NA,TRBV28,TRBJ1-5,TGTGCCATTACCGGGGCGGTTCAGCCCCAGCATTTT,CAITGAVQPQHF
NA,NA,TRBV28,TRBJ2-2,TGTGCCAGCATTAACGGACCGAACACCGGGGAGCTGTTTTTT,CASINGPNTGELFF
NA,TRBD2,TRBV10-1,TRBJ2-3,TGCGCCAGCAGCGACGGACTAGCGAGGACAGATACGCAGTATTTT,CASSDGLARTDTQYF
NA,TRBD2,TRBV28,TRBJ2-7,TGTGCCAGCAGTGGGAGGGACGAGCAGTACTTC,CASSGRDEQYF
NA,TRBD1,TRBV3-1/TRBV3-2,TRBJ2-2,TGTGCCAGCAGGACCGGGACAGCGAACACCGGGGAGCTGTTTTTT,CASRTGTANTGELFF
once,TRBD2,TRBV27,TRBJ2-7,TGTGCCAGCAGTTTGGGCGCGGGGGGGTCCTACGAGCAGTACTTC,CASSLGAGGSYEQYF
NA,NA,TRBV11-3,TRBJ2-1,TGTGCCAGCAGGACCGGTGCGGGGAATTCCTACAATGAGCAGTTCTTC,CASRTGAGNSYNEQFF
NA,TRBD2,TRBV10-3,TRBJ2-7,TGTGCCATCAGTAACCCGGGACTAGCGGGAGGAGGTGGCTCCTACGAGCAGTACTTC,CAISNPGLAGGGGSYEQYF
NA,TRBD1,TRBV19,TRBJ2-2,TGTGCCAGTAGTTCCCAGGGGGCAACCGGGGAGCTGTTTTTT,CASSSQGATGELFF
NA,NA,TRBV28,TRBJ1-2,TGTGCCAGCTCGGACGGCAATAACTATGGCTACACCTTC,CASSDGNNYGYTF
NA,NA,TRBV6-5,TRBJ2-7,TGTGCCAGCAGTTACAGGGGGGGATACGAGCAGTACTTC,CASSYRGGYEQYF
once,NA,TRBV24-1,TRBJ2-7,TGTGCCACCAACGACGGGGGTACCTACGAGCAGTACTTC,CATNDGGTYEQYF
NA,NA,TRBV20-1,TRBJ1-1,TGCAGTGCTAGTGTCGGGATATGGAACACTGAAGCTTTCTTT,CSASVGIWNTEAFF
once,NA,TRBV28,TRBJ2-5,TGTGCCAGCAGTTTTGTCAGGGGTGAGACCCAGTACTTC,CASSFVRGETQYF
NA,TRBD1,TRBV10-1,TRBJ2-7,TGCGCCAGCAGGCGGGACAGGATGACGGGCGAGCAGTACTTC,CASRRDRMTGEQYF
NA,NA,TRBV4-1,TRBJ1-1,TGCGCCAGCAGCCAAGTGGTGCCGGTTTCCCCAATCATGAACACTGAAGCTTTCTTT,CASSQVVPVSPIMNTEAFF
NA,NA,TRBV7-2,TRBJ1-2,TGTGCCAGCAGCTTAGATGGGGGGACCAACTATGGCTACACCTTC,CASSLDGGTNYGYTF
NA,NA,TRBV6-6,TRBJ1-5,TGTGCCAGCAGTGTCGGGGGGGTGGGGCAGCCCCAGCATTTT,CASSVGGVGQPQHF
NA,TRBD1,TRBV6-1,TRBJ1-6,TGTGCCAGCAGTGAATCAACAGGGGGATTTTTTTATAATTCACCCCTCCACTTT,CASSESTGGFFYNSPLHF
NA,NA,TRBV9,TRBJ2-7,TGTGCCAGCCCCGCCGGCGGTTGGGCCTACGAGCAGTACTTC,CASPAGGWAYEQYF
NA,NA,TRBV28,TRBJ1-4,TGTGCCCTCAGGGGCCAACTTAATGAAAAACTGTTTTTT,CALRGQLNEKLFF
NA,TRBD1,TRBV28,TRBJ1-4,TGTGCCAGCACCTCCGGGACAGGGTGGGAAAAACTGTTTTTT,CASTSGTGWEKLFF
NA,TRBD2,TRBV11-2,TRBJ2-2,TGTGCCAGCCTTGGGGGGGTCGGATACACCGGGGAGCTGTTTTTT,CASLGGVGYTGELFF
NA,NA,TRBV19,TRBJ2-5,TGTGCCAGTAGCCTTCGGGAGACCCAGTACTTC,CASSLRETQYF
NA,TRBD2,TRBV4-2,TRBJ2-7,TGTGCCAGCAGCCTTGATGGAGCGGGAGTCTACGAGCAGTACTTC,CASSLDGAGVYEQYF
NA,NA,TRBV9,TRBJ1-3,TGTGCCAGCAGCGTTGGGGGGACCTCTGGAAACACCATATATTTT,CASSVGGTSGNTIYF
NA,TRBD1,TRBV2,TRBJ1-6,TGTGCCAGCAGTGAATTTGGGACAGGGGGCGTAGCCTATAATTCACCCCTCCACTTT,CASSEFGTGGVAYNSPLHF
once,NA,TRBV19,TRBJ2-1,TGTGCCAGTAGTAAGGACGCGAGCTCCTACAATGAGCAGTTCTTC,CASSKDASSYNEQFF
NA,NA,TRBV7-9,TRBJ1-6,TGTGCCAGCAGCTTAGCGCATGGTCGACAGAGTATTCCACCCCTCCACTTT,CASSLAHGRQSIPPLHF
NA,TRBD2,TRBV7-8,TRBJ2-1,TGTGCCACCAGACTAGCGGGATACAATGAGCAGTTCTTC,CATRLAGYNEQFF
NA,NA,TRBV7-9,TRBJ1-1,TGTGCCAGCAGCTTAATTGGGGGCGGCACTGAAGCTTTCTTT,CASSLIGGGTEAFF
NA,TRBD1,TRBV6-4,TRBJ2-3,TGTGCCAGCAGCTACTCGGGACAGGGAGGAGATACGCAGTATTTT,CASSYSGQGGDTQYF
NA,TRBD1,TRBV4-2,TRBJ1-5,TGTGCCAGCAGCCAAGTCGGCAGGGGGGCGAATCAGCCCCAGCATTTT,CASSQVGRGANQPQHF
NA,TRBD1,TRBV28,TRBJ1-1,TGTGCCAGCAGTGTGTTAGGGACAGGGTTTCTCATGAACACTGAAGCTTTCTTT,CASSVLGTGFLMNTEAFF
NA,TRBD2,TRBV7-9,TRBJ2-1,TGTGCCAGCAGTTCGGCCGGGACTAGGGGGTATGAGCAGTTCTTC,CASSSAGTRGYEQFF
NA,TRBD2,TRBV5-1,TRBJ2-1,TGCGCCAGCAGCTCCTTAGCGGGGGGGCCTTTGGGCAATGAGCAGTTCTTC,CASSSLAGGPLGNEQFF
NA,NA,TRBV5-1,TRBJ2-7,TGCGCCAGCAGCTTGGTCCCCGCACCGGAGGGGTACTACGAGCAGTACTTC,CASSLVPAPEGYYEQYF
NA,NA,TRBV30,TRBJ1-5,TGTGCCTGGAGTGAGGGGCAGCGGCAGCCCCAGCATTTT,CAWSEGQRQPQHF
NA,NA,TRBV7-6,TRBJ1-5,TGTGCCAGCAGCTTACAGGGCTTCGGCAATCAGCCCCAGCATTTT,CASSLQGFGNQPQHF
NA,NA,TRBV27,TRBJ2-1,TGTGCCAGCAGTAGGTGGGCCTACAATGAGCAGTTCTTC,CASSRWAYNEQFF
NA,NA,TRBV19,TRBJ2-1,TGTGCCAGTAGTCCGGGAGCAGGGAATGAGCAGTTCTTC,CASSPGAGNEQFF
NA,NA,TRBV27,TRBJ2-1,TGTGCCAGCACAGCCGAGAGGTACAATGAGCAGTTCTTC,CASTAERYNEQFF
NA,TRBD1,TRBV6-6,TRBJ1-3,TGTGCCAGCAGATCCGGACAGGGGAGAACTGGAAACACCATATATTTT,CASRSGQGRTGNTIYF
NA,NA,TRBV4-2,TRBJ2-1,TGTGCCAGCAGCCGGGTGTTAGATAACAGTGAGCAGTTCTTC,CASSRVLDNSEQFF
NA,TRBD1,TRBV20-1,TRBJ2-1,TGCAGTGCTCCCCCAGGGGGCGAGCAGTTCTTC,CSAPPGGEQFF
NA,NA,TRBV11-3,TRBJ2-5,TGTGCCAGCAGCTTAGGCGAGACCCAGTACTTC,CASSLGETQYF
NA,NA,TRBV5-6,TRBJ1-1,TGTGCCAGCAGCGCCGAGGGGAGGGGGATGAACACTGAAGCTTTCTTT,CASSAEGRGMNTEAFF